The clone carrying this TCR beta chain was detected ten times or more. V lost 3 bases, J lost 6 bases, and 12 bases lay in between. The CDR3 consists of 14 residues. Time point meaning: persistent/refractory GD, antithyroid drugs over 5 years with positive TRAb. PBMC RNA was the source of the TCR library. The entry originates in a study of regulatory T cells in long-lasting Graves disease. iRepertoire HTBI primers and Arm-PCR of CDR3 regions built TCR beta libraries. TCRdb re-called the multiplex PCR reads with MiXCR, one entry per CDR3 protein. Among fewer than 600,000 distinct CDR3 sequences listed, less than 25% were seen once.

The TCR originated in a female donor with Graves disease. The rearrangement joins TRBV12-3 or TRBV12-4 to TRBJ1-5, with D perhaps matching TRBD1 (6 bases). This specimen was peripheral blood mononuclear cells (PBMCs), taken when the disease was refractory, from a patient treated with antithyroid drugs. In DNA, the CDR3 is TGTGCCAGCAGTTTTTCAGGGGTTGGTCAGCCCCAGCATTTT. It encodes CASSFSGVGQPQHF.